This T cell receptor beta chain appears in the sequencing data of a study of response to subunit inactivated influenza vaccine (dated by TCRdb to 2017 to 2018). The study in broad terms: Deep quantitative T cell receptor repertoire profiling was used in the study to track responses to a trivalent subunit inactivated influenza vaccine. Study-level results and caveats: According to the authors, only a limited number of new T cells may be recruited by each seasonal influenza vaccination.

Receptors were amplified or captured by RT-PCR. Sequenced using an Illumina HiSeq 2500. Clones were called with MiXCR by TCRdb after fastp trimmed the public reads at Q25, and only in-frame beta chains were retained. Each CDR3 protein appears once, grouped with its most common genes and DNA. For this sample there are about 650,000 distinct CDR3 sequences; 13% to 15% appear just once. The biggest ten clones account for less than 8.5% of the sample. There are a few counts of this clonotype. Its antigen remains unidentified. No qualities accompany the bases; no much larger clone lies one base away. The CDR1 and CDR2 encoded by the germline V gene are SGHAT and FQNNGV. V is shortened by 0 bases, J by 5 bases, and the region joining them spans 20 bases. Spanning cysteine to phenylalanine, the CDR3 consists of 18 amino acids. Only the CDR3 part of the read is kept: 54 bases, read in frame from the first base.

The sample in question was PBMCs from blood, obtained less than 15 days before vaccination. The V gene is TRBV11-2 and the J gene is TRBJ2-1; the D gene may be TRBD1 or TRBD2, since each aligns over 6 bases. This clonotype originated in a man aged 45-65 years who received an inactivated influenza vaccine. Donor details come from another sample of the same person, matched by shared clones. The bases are TGTGCCAGCAGCTTAGAGGACTACGGGACACGGAAAAACAATGAGCAGTTCTTC. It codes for CASSLEDYGTRKNNEQFF.